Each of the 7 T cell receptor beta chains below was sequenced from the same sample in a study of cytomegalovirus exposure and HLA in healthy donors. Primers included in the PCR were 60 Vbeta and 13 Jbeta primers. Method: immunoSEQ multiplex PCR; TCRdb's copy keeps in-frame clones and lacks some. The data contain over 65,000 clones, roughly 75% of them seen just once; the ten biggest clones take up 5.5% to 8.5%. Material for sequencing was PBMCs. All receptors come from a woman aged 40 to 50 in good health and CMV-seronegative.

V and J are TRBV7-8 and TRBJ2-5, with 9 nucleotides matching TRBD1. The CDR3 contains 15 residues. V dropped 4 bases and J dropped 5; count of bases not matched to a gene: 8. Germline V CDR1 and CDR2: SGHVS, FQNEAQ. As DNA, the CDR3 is TGTGCCAGCAGCTACCGGACAGGGGAACAGGAGACCCAGTACTTC. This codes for CASSYRTGEQETQYF. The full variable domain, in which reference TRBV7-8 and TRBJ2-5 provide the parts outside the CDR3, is GAGVSQSPRYKVAKRGQDVALRCDPISGHVSLFWYQQALGQGPEFLTYFQNEAQLDKSGLPSDRFFAERPEGSVSTLKIQRTQQEDSAVYLCASSYRTGEQETQYFGPGTRLLVL.

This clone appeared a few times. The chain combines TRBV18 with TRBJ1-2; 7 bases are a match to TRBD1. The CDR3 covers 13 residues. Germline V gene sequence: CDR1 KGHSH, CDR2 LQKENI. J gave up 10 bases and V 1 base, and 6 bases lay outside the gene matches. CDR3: CASSPQDRSAYTF. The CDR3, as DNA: TGTGCCAGCTCACCACAGGACAGGTCGGCCTACACCTTC.

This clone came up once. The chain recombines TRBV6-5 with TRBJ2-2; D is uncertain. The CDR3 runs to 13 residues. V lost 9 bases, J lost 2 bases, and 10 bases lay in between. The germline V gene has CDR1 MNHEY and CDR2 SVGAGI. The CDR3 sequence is CASKTVNTGELFF. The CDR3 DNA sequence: TGTGCCAGTAAGACTGTAAACACCGGGGAGCTGTTTTTT.

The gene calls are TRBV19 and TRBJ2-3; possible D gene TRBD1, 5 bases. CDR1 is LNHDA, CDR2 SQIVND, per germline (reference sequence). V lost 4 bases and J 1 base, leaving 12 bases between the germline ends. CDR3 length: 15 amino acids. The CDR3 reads CASSTLTARTDTQYF. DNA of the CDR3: TGTGCCAGTAGTACGCTGACAGCCCGCACAGATACGCAGTATTTT.

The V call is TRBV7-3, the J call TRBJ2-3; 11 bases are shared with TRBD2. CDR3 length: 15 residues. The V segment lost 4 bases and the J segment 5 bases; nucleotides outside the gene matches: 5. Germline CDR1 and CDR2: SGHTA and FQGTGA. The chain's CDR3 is CASSSAGTSGDTQYF. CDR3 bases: TGTGCCAGCAGCTCCGCCGGGACTAGCGGAGATACGCAGTATTTT. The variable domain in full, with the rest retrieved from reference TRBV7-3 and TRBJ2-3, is GAGVSQTPSNKVTEKGKYVELRCDPISGHTALYWYRQSLGQGPEFLIYFQGTGAADDSGLPNDRFFAVRPEGSVSTLKIQRTERGDSAVYLCASSSAGTSGDTQYFGPGTRLTVL.

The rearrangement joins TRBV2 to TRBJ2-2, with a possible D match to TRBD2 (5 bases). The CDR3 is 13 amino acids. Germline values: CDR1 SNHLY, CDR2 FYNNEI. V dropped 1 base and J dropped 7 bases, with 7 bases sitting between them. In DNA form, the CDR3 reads TGTGCCAGCAGTGAAGTAGGAGGCGGGGAGCTGTTTTTT. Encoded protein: CASSEVGGGELFF. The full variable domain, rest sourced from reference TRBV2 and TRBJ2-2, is EPEVTQTPSHQVTQMGQEVILRCVPISNHLYFYWYRQILGQKVEFLVSFYNNEISEKSEIFDDQFSVERPDGSNFTLKIRSTKLEDSAMYFCASSEVGGGELFFGEGSRLTVL.

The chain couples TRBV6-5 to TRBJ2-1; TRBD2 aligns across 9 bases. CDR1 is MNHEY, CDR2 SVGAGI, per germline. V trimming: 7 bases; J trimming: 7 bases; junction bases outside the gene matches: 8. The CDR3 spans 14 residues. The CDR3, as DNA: TGTGCCAGCACAGAGACTAGCGGAGGTAATGAGCAGTTCTTC. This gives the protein CASTETSGGNEQFF.